This T cell receptor (beta chain) was obtained from a study of Ad26.COV2.S vaccination and SARS-CoV-2 variants. A few counts support this clone. The CDR3 runs 12 residues. The V gene lost 3 bases and the J gene lost 5 bases, with 7 bases spanning the gap. Germline V CDR1 and CDR2: SEHNR, FQNEAQ (reference sequence). Method: immunoSEQ multiplex PCR; TCRdb's copy keeps in-frame clones and lacks some. The sample shows over 400,000 clones, approximately 92% of them seen only once. Treatment denoted: some 19 received Ad26.COV2.S at low or high dose, single or two shots; 5 received placebo; per-sample allocation not given. All samples were drawn on day 63, counting from the first vaccine or placebo injection.

The starting material was peripheral blood, obtained in a trial of Ad26.COV2.S vaccine versus placebo. This TCR came from a person aged 18-60 years who received the Ad26.COV2.S COVID-19 vaccine or a placebo. The chain carries TRBV7-9 and TRBJ1-2; no clear D gene. The CDR3 reads CASSFLGYGYTF. CDR3 nucleotide sequence: TGTGCCAGCAGCTTCCTTGGATATGGCTACACCTTC. The full variable domain, in which reference TRBV7-9 and TRBJ1-2 provide the parts outside the CDR3, is DTGVSQNPRHKITKRGQNVTFRCDPISEHNRLYWYRQTLGQGPEFLTYFQNEAQLEKSRLLSDRFSAERPKGSFSTLEIQRTEQGDSAMYLCASSFLGYGYTFGSGTRLTVV.